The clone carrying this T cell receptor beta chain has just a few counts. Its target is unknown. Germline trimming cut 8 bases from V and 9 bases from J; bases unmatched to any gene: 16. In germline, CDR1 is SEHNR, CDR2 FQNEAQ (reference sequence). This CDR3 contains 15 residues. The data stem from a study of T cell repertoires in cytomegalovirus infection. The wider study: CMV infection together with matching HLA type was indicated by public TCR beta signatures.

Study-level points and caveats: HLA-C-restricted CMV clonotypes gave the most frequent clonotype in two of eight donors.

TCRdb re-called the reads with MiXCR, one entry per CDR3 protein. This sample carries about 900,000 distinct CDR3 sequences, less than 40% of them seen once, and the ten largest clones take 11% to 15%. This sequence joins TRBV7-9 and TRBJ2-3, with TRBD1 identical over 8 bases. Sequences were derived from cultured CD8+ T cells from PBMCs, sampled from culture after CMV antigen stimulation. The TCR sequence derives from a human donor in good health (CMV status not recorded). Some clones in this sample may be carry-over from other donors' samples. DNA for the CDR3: TGTGCCAGCCGAGGACAGGGACCTTTCCTCCTCACGCAGTATTTT. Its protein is CASRGQGPFLLTQYF.